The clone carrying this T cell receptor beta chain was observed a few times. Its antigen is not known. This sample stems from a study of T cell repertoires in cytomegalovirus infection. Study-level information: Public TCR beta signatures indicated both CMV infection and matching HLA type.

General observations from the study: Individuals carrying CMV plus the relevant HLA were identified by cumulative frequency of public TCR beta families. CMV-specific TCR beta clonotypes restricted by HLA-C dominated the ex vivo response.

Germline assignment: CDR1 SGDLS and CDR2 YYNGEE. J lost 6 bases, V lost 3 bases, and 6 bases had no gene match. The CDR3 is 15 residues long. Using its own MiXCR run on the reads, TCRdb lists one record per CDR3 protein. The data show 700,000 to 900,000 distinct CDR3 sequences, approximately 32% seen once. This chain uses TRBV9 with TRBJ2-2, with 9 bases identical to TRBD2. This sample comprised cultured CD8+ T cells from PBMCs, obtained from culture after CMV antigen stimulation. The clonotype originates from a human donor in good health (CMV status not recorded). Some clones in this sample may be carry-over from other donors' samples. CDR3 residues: CASSAASGDSGELFF. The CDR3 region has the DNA TGTGCCAGCAGCGCCGCTAGCGGGGACTCCGGGGAGCTGTTTTTT.